This T cell receptor beta chain was sequenced during a study of shared clonotypes between healthy human individuals. General study findings and limits: How much donors shared clonotypes was expected to be affected by sequencing depth. Around 5.4% of naive CD4 clonotypes were common to a handful of donors. The genetic and exposure-history diversity represented was limited by few donors.

Trimming removed 5 bases from V and 9 bases from J, with 14 bases in between. Germline V gene lookup returns CDR1 SEHNR and CDR2 FQNEAQ (reference sequence). The CDR3 runs 12 residues. Per the original methods: Filtering of immunoSEQ junctional sequences could not match full-length read filtering. Method: immunoSEQ multiplex PCR; TCRdb's copy keeps in-frame clones and lacks some. V, J and clone size derive from that table, while D and trimming were established from the DNA sequence. Of approximately 980,000 clones listed, about 80% were seen once; the top ten hold approximately 1.5%. A remark on this clone: Its antigen remains unknown.

The V gene is TRBV7-9, the J gene TRBJ2-7; D may be TRBD1 or TRBD2 (5 bases each). Sequenced: memory CD4+ T cells sorted from blood. Subset indicated: CD45RA-negative fraction. The sequence came from a man between 18 and 35 years old in good health. The CDR3 spells CASSPGTWGQYF. As DNA, the CDR3 is TGTGCCAGCAGCCCCGGGACGTGGGGGCAGTACTTC.